A selection of T cell receptor beta chains follows, all from one sample in a study of chemoradiotherapy in HPV16-positive cancers. Profiling relied on immunoSEQ multiplex PCR, and the TCRdb table lists in-frame clones only, not all of them. The data hold just under 2,500 clones, with about 80% observed a single time. Sequenced material: tumor tissue, taken from a patient who underwent chemoradiotherapy. These receptors all stem from a human donor with HPV-associated anogenital cancer. Each CDR3 is given with its conserved first and last residue. Each record gives: clone size, D gene, J gene, V gene, CDR3 protein, CDR3 DNA. The D gene is left open where the match is weak. Clone size appears in some rows only: once, few, many, or a class for an expanded clone.

abundance: -; d_gene: TRBD1; j_gene: TRBJ2-6; v_gene: TRBV15; CDR3aa: CATSRVQTGSGANVLTF; CDR3nt: TGTGCCACCAGCAGAGTCCAGACAGGGAGTGGGGCCAACGTCCTGACTTTC
abundance: -; d_gene: -; j_gene: TRBJ2-2; v_gene: TRBV5-6; CDR3aa: CASSLLDPINTGELFF; CDR3nt: TGTGCCAGCAGCTTGCTAGATCCGATTAACACCGGGGAGCTGTTTTTT
abundance: -; d_gene: -; j_gene: TRBJ1-1; v_gene: TRBV10-3; CDR3aa: CAISQQGGSEAFF; CDR3nt: TGTGCCATCAGTCAACAGGGAGGGTCTGAAGCTTTCTTT
abundance: -; d_gene: TRBD2; j_gene: TRBJ2-5; v_gene: TRBV29-1; CDR3aa: CSVESSGSVETQYF; CDR3nt: TGCAGCGTTGAATCTAGCGGGAGCGTTGAGACCCAGTACTTC
abundance: few; d_gene: -; j_gene: TRBJ2-1; v_gene: TRBV19; CDR3aa: CASSYGINEQFF; CDR3nt: TGTGCCAGTAGTTACGGGATCAATGAGCAGTTCTTC
abundance: -; d_gene: TRBD2; j_gene: TRBJ2-1; v_gene: TRBV5-1; CDR3aa: CASREREISNEQFF; CDR3nt: TGCGCCAGCAGGGAGCGGGAGATAAGCAATGAGCAGTTCTTC
abundance: -; d_gene: TRBD1; j_gene: TRBJ2-2; v_gene: TRBV4-3; CDR3aa: CASSQRTGSPGELFF; CDR3nt: TGCGCCAGCAGCCAACGGACAGGGTCCCCCGGGGAGCTGTTTTTT
abundance: -; d_gene: -; j_gene: TRBJ1-2; v_gene: TRBV23-1; CDR3aa: CASSPPGRRNYGYTF; CDR3nt: TGCGCCAGCAGTCCTCCGGGACGGAGGAACTATGGCTACACCTTC
abundance: -; d_gene: -; j_gene: TRBJ2-7; v_gene: TRBV28; CDR3aa: CASIQEGGVRNEQYF; CDR3nt: TGTGCCAGCATCCAAGAGGGGGGCGTTCGGAACGAGCAGTACTTC
abundance: few; d_gene: -; j_gene: TRBJ1-1; v_gene: TRBV5-4; CDR3aa: CASSLGAESLSTEAFF; CDR3nt: TGTGCCAGCAGCTTGGGTGCAGAGTCCTTGAGCACTGAAGCTTTCTTT
abundance: few; d_gene: TRBD2; j_gene: TRBJ2-1; v_gene: TRBV10-1; CDR3aa: CASSIVAGDLGGEQFF; CDR3nt: TGCGCCAGCAGTATTGTAGCGGGAGATCTAGGCGGTGAGCAGTTCTTC
abundance: -; d_gene: -; j_gene: TRBJ2-1; v_gene: TRBV5-5; CDR3aa: CASSLADNRDTIQQFF; CDR3nt: TGTGCCAGCAGCTTGGCTGACAACCGGGACACGATACAGCAGTTCTTC
abundance: -; d_gene: TRBD2; j_gene: TRBJ2-1; v_gene: TRBV5-4; CDR3aa: CASSPGLAESGNEQFF; CDR3nt: TGTGCCAGCAGCCCGGGACTAGCGGAGTCAGGCAATGAGCAGTTCTTC
abundance: -; d_gene: -; j_gene: TRBJ2-6; v_gene: TRBV10-2; CDR3aa: CASSGGTLIGNVLTF; CDR3nt: TGCGCCAGCAGCGGCGGCACGTTGATAGGCAACGTCCTGACTTTC
abundance: -; d_gene: -; j_gene: TRBJ2-1; v_gene: TRBV29-1; CDR3aa: CSVRLTNEQFF; CDR3nt: TGCAGCGTCCGACTTACCAATGAGCAGTTCTTC
abundance: -; d_gene: -; j_gene: TRBJ2-7; v_gene: TRBV30; CDR3aa: CAWSETYEQYF; CDR3nt: TGTGCCTGGAGTGAGACCTACGAGCAGTACTTC
abundance: -; d_gene: TRBD2; j_gene: TRBJ2-5; v_gene: TRBV27; CDR3aa: CASREPSGLAGQETQYF; CDR3nt: TGTGCCAGCAGGGAACCCTCGGGACTAGCGGGTCAAGAGACCCAGTACTTC
abundance: -; d_gene: -; j_gene: TRBJ2-3; v_gene: TRBV5-6; CDR3aa: CASSLSLDADTQYF; CDR3nt: TGTGCCAGCAGCTTGTCGCTGGATGCAGATACGCAGTATTTT
abundance: -; d_gene: TRBD2; j_gene: TRBJ2-1; v_gene: TRBV5-1; CDR3aa: CASSLGLADSNEQFF; CDR3nt: TGCGCCAGCAGCCTCGGACTAGCGGACAGCAATGAGCAGTTCTTC
abundance: -; d_gene: -; j_gene: TRBJ2-1; v_gene: TRBV27; CDR3aa: CASSLDTGLGSNEQFF; CDR3nt: TGTGCCAGCAGTTTAGACACAGGCCTCGGTAGCAATGAGCAGTTCTTC
abundance: -; d_gene: -; j_gene: TRBJ1-4; v_gene: TRBV7-9; CDR3aa: CASSRTPRREATNEKLFF; CDR3nt: TGTGCCAGCAGCCGAACCCCCAGAAGAGAGGCGACTAATGAAAAACTGTTTTTT
abundance: large; d_gene: -; j_gene: TRBJ2-7; v_gene: TRBV28; CDR3aa: CASSLVVRDYEQYF; CDR3nt: TGTGCCAGCAGTTTAGTCGTAAGGGACTACGAGCAGTACTTC
abundance: -; d_gene: -; j_gene: TRBJ1-1; v_gene: TRBV7-7; CDR3aa: CASSPRIGGEAFF; CDR3nt: TGTGCTAGCAGCCCACGGATCGGGGGTGAAGCTTTCTTT
abundance: -; d_gene: -; j_gene: TRBJ2-1; v_gene: TRBV7-2; CDR3aa: CASSLESSYNEQFF; CDR3nt: TGTGCCAGCAGCTTAGAAAGCTCCTACAATGAGCAGTTCTTC
abundance: -; d_gene: -; j_gene: TRBJ2-7; v_gene: TRBV7-3; CDR3aa: CASSLSQGYEQYF; CDR3nt: TGTGCCAGCAGCTTAAGCCAGGGCTACGAGCAGTACTTC
abundance: -; d_gene: TRBD1; j_gene: TRBJ1-1; v_gene: TRBV4-3; CDR3aa: CASSQDRDRSWTEAFF; CDR3nt: TGCGCCAGCAGCCAAGACAGGGACAGGAGTTGGACTGAAGCTTTCTTT
abundance: large; d_gene: TRBD1; j_gene: TRBJ2-6; v_gene: TRBV7-2; CDR3aa: CASSWDREVDGANVLTF; CDR3nt: TGTGCCAGCAGCTGGGACAGGGAGGTCGATGGGGCCAACGTCCTGACTTTC
abundance: few; d_gene: TRBD1; j_gene: TRBJ2-6; v_gene: TRBV7-9; CDR3aa: CASSRDRVGPGANVLTF; CDR3nt: TGTGCCAGCAGCAGGGACAGGGTCGGCCCTGGGGCCAACGTCCTGACTTTC
abundance: -; d_gene: -; j_gene: TRBJ2-7; v_gene: TRBV4-3; CDR3aa: CASSQSSRSSNEQYF; CDR3nt: TGCGCCAGCAGCCAAAGCTCGAGGAGCTCTAACGAGCAGTACTTC
abundance: -; d_gene: -; j_gene: TRBJ2-3; v_gene: TRBV6-1; CDR3aa: CASRERLGGDTQYF; CDR3nt: TGTGCCAGCAGAGAACGCTTGGGGGGAGATACGCAGTATTTT
abundance: -; d_gene: -; j_gene: TRBJ2-3; v_gene: TRBV29-1; CDR3aa: CSVDSGVTDTQYF; CDR3nt: TGCAGCGTTGATAGTGGAGTCACAGATACGCAGTATTTT
abundance: once; d_gene: -; j_gene: TRBJ2-5; v_gene: TRBV5-1; CDR3aa: CASSLVGTAGKETQYF; CDR3nt: TGCGCCAGCAGCTTGGTGGGTACAGCCGGAAAAGAGACCCAGTACTTC
abundance: -; d_gene: -; j_gene: TRBJ2-6; v_gene: TRBV7-8; CDR3aa: CASSPKIPQSRANVLTF; CDR3nt: TGTGCCAGCAGCCCAAAAATCCCACAAAGTCGGGCCAACGTCCTGACTTTC
abundance: -; d_gene: -; j_gene: TRBJ2-7; v_gene: TRBV30; CDR3aa: CAWSVQSEQYF; CDR3nt: TGTGCCTGGAGTGTACAGTCAGAGCAGTACTTC
abundance: -; d_gene: -; j_gene: TRBJ2-7; v_gene: TRBV28; CDR3aa: CASSLRAYEQYF; CDR3nt: TGTGCCAGCAGTTTACGGGCCTACGAGCAGTACTTC
abundance: -; d_gene: -; j_gene: TRBJ2-1; v_gene: TRBV15; CDR3aa: CATSREQGFGNEQFF; CDR3nt: TGTGCCACCAGCAGAGAACAAGGGTTCGGAAATGAGCAGTTCTTC
abundance: -; d_gene: TRBD2; j_gene: TRBJ2-3; v_gene: TRBV5-4; CDR3aa: CASSPRKLAARTDTQYF; CDR3nt: TGTGCCAGCAGCCCGAGAAAACTAGCGGCCCGCACAGATACGCAGTATTTT
abundance: few; d_gene: TRBD1; j_gene: TRBJ2-1; v_gene: TRBV7-3; CDR3aa: CASSLRQGSYNEQFF; CDR3nt: TGTGCCAGCAGCTTAAGACAGGGGTCTTACAATGAGCAGTTCTTC
abundance: -; d_gene: -; j_gene: TRBJ1-1; v_gene: TRBV6-5; CDR3aa: CASRSGLGISEAFF; CDR3nt: TGTGCCAGCAGATCAGGGCTAGGGATTAGTGAAGCTTTCTTT
abundance: -; d_gene: -; j_gene: TRBJ2-7; v_gene: TRBV7-2; CDR3aa: CASSLGDAGTYEQYF; CDR3nt: TGTGCCAGCAGCTTAGGGGACGCAGGAACCTACGAGCAGTACTTC
abundance: once; d_gene: -; j_gene: TRBJ2-7; v_gene: TRBV11-2; CDR3aa: CASSLDQWEVYEQYF; CDR3nt: TGTGCCAGCAGCTTAGATCAGTGGGAGGTCTACGAGCAGTACTTC
abundance: -; d_gene: TRBD2; j_gene: TRBJ2-5; v_gene: TRBV28; CDR3aa: CASSPSIAGGLETQYF; CDR3nt: TGTGCCAGCAGTCCCTCTATAGCGGGAGGGCTGGAGACCCAGTACTTC
abundance: -; d_gene: TRBD2; j_gene: TRBJ2-7; v_gene: TRBV4-1; CDR3aa: CASSQDDLAGAGEQYF; CDR3nt: TGCGCCAGCAGCCAAGATGATCTAGCGGGAGCGGGGGAGCAGTACTTC
abundance: -; d_gene: -; j_gene: TRBJ1-2; v_gene: TRBV5-4; CDR3aa: CASSLDPNYGYTF; CDR3nt: TGTGCCAGCAGCTTGGACCCGAACTATGGCTACACCTTC
abundance: -; d_gene: -; j_gene: TRBJ2-6; v_gene: TRBV28; CDR3aa: CASSLTRSGANVLTF; CDR3nt: TGTGCCAGCAGCCTCACCCGCTCTGGGGCCAACGTCCTGACTTTC
abundance: few; d_gene: -; j_gene: TRBJ2-7; v_gene: TRBV28; CDR3aa: CASTPPRGRQYF; CDR3nt: TGTGCCAGCACCCCTCCCCGTGGGCGGCAGTACTTC
abundance: -; d_gene: TRBD1; j_gene: TRBJ1-1; v_gene: TRBV2; CDR3aa: CASSRQGLMNTEAFF; CDR3nt: TGTGCCAGCAGTCGACAGGGGTTAATGAACACTGAAGCTTTCTTT
abundance: -; d_gene: TRBD1; j_gene: TRBJ2-1; v_gene: TRBV2; CDR3aa: CASRGQGVQFF; CDR3nt: TGTGCCAGCAGGGGGCAGGGGGTCCAGTTCTTC
abundance: few; d_gene: -; j_gene: TRBJ2-7; v_gene: TRBV10-1; CDR3aa: CASSETYHASYEQYF; CDR3nt: TGCGCCAGCAGTGAGACCTACCACGCATCCTACGAGCAGTACTTC
abundance: -; d_gene: -; j_gene: TRBJ2-3; v_gene: TRBV30; CDR3aa: CAGGAADTQYF; CDR3nt: TGTGCCGGGGGGGCGGCGGATACGCAGTATTTT
abundance: -; d_gene: TRBD2; j_gene: TRBJ2-1; v_gene: TRBV13; CDR3aa: CASSLGPVGGGRPLEQFF; CDR3nt: TGTGCCAGCAGCTTAGGCCCGGTGGGGGGGGGACGACCCTTAGAGCAGTTCTTC
abundance: -; d_gene: -; j_gene: TRBJ2-3; v_gene: TRBV5-8; CDR3aa: CASSLRTDTQYF; CDR3nt: TGTGCCAGCAGCTTACGCACAGATACGCAGTATTTT
abundance: -; d_gene: -; j_gene: TRBJ2-5; v_gene: TRBV28; CDR3aa: CASSFRYQETQYF; CDR3nt: TGTGCCAGCAGTTTCAGGTACCAAGAGACCCAGTACTTC
abundance: -; d_gene: -; j_gene: TRBJ1-1; v_gene: TRBV10-1; CDR3aa: CASRRSDNTEAFF; CDR3nt: TGCGCCAGCCGCAGGTCGGACAACACTGAAGCTTTCTTT
abundance: -; d_gene: -; j_gene: TRBJ2-2; v_gene: TRBV27; CDR3aa: CASSWGSSGELFF; CDR3nt: TGTGCCAGCAGTTGGGGCTCAAGCGGGGAGCTGTTTTTT
abundance: -; d_gene: TRBD1; j_gene: TRBJ1-2; v_gene: TRBV6-6; CDR3aa: CASSGGTANYGYTF; CDR3nt: TGTGCCAGCAGCGGGGGGACAGCTAACTATGGCTACACCTTC
abundance: -; d_gene: TRBD1; j_gene: TRBJ2-2; v_gene: TRBV15; CDR3aa: CATSNPGQGETGELFF; CDR3nt: TGTGCCACCAGCAACCCGGGACAGGGTGAAACCGGGGAGCTGTTTTTT